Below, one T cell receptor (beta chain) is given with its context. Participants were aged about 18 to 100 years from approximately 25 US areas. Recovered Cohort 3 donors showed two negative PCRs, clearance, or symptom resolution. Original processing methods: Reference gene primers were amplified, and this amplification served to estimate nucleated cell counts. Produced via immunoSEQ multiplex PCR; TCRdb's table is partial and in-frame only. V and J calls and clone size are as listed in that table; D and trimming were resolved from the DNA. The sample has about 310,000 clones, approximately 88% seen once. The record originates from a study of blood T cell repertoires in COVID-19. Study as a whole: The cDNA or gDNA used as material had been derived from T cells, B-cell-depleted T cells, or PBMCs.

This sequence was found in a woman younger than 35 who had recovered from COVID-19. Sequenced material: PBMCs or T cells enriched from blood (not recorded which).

CDR3 loop: CASSARQVETQYF. The CDR3 bases are TGTGCCAGCAGCGCCCGACAGGTAGAGACCCAGTACTTC. The chain recombines TRBV7-2 with TRBJ2-5, with a weak D call TRBD1 (6 bases). CDR1 and CDR2 (germline): SGHTA, FQGNSA. V lost 5 bases and J 4 bases, leaving 11 bases between the germline ends. The CDR3 totals 13 residues.